These T cell receptor beta chains were read from a single sample in a study of cytomegalovirus exposure and HLA in healthy donors. Generated by immunoSEQ multiplex PCR, the TCRdb table keeps only in-frame clones and is missing some. The profile shows tens of thousands of clones, 85% of them singletons. Specimen: PBMCs. The receptors were sampled from a man aged 25 to 40 in good health and CMV-seronegative. CDR3s include the opening cysteine and the closing phenylalanine or tryptophan. The order of the fields is J gene, V gene, D gene, clone size, CDR3 DNA, CDR3 protein. D genes are given only for firm matches. Clone sizes are given selectively: once, few, many, or a class where the clone is expanded.

TRBJ1-5 | TRBV2 | TRBD1 | once | TGTGCCAGCAGCGGACAGGGGATGGTCCAGCCCCAGCATTTT | CASSGQGMVQPQHF
TRBJ2-4 | TRBV7-9 | . | . | TGTGCCAGCAGCGCACGGGGAGGCAAAAACATTCAGTACTTC | CASSARGGKNIQYF
TRBJ2-1 | TRBV7-9 | . | once | TGTGCCAGCAGCTTATCCCGGGAGAGGGTTTCCTACAATGAGCAGTTCTTC | CASSLSRERVSYNEQFF
TRBJ2-1 | TRBV5-1 | . | . | TGCGCCAGCAGCTTGGGTCCAGGTGACGATGAGCAGTTCTTC | CASSLGPGDDEQFF
TRBJ1-1 | TRBV30 | . | . | TGTGCCTGGACGTGGGGCGAGCACTCTGAAGCTTTCTTT | CAWTWGEHSEAFF
TRBJ1-1 | TRBV9 | . | . | TGTGCCAGCAGCGCCTTCTGGGGGGAAACTGAAGCTTTCTTT | CASSAFWGETEAFF
TRBJ2-2 | TRBV6-6 | TRBD2 | . | TGTGCCAGCAGTTCTGGAGCGGGGGGGGGAACCGGGGAGCTGTTTTTT | CASSSGAGGGTGELFF
TRBJ1-2 | TRBV19 | . | . | TGTGCCAGTAGTAGCGGGCCGCTCTATGGCTACACCTTC | CASSSGPLYGYTF
TRBJ2-1 | TRBV10-3 | . | . | TGTGCCATCAGTTTAGGACTGGATCGCTACAATGAGCAGTTCTTC | CAISLGLDRYNEQFF
TRBJ1-6 | TRBV7-9 | TRBD1 | . | TGTGCCAGCAGCTCCCGGACCGGGACAGGGGGCCCAACGGGGTCACCCCTCCACTTT | CASSSRTGTGGPTGSPLHF
TRBJ1-1 | TRBV20-1 | . | few | TGCAGCCTTAGACAGAACACTGAAGCTTTCTTT | CSLRQNTEAFF
TRBJ2-6 | TRBV14 | TRBD2 | . | TGTGCCAGCAGCCTCCGGGACTACTCCTCTGGGGCCAACGTCCTGACTTTC | CASSLRDYSSGANVLTF
TRBJ2-1 | TRBV7-3 | TRBD1 | once | TGTGCCAGCAGCCCGAACCTCGGACAGGTCTCCTACAATGAGCAGTTCTTC | CASSPNLGQVSYNEQFF
TRBJ1-4 | TRBV9 | . | . | TGTGCCAGCAGCGTGACAAGTCGTAATGAAAAACTGTTTTTT | CASSVTSRNEKLFF